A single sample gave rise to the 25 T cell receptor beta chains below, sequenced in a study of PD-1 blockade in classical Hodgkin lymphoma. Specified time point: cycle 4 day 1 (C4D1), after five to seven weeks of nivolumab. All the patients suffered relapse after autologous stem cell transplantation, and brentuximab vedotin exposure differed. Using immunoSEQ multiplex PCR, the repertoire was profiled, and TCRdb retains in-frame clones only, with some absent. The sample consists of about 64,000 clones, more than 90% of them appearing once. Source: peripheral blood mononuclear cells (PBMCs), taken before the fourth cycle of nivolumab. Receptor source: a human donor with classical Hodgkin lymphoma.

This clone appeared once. The CDR3 spells CASSPQVGRAEKLFF. In DNA, the CDR3 is TGTGCCAGCAGTCCCCAAGTTGGACGAGCTGAAAAACTGTTTTTT. The chain employs TRBV6-5 and TRBJ1-4, with no clear D. Trimming shortened V by 5 bases and J by 7 bases, and 17 bases separated the two germline ends. CDR3 length: 15 residues. Germline lookup yields CDR1 MNHEY and CDR2 SVGAGI.

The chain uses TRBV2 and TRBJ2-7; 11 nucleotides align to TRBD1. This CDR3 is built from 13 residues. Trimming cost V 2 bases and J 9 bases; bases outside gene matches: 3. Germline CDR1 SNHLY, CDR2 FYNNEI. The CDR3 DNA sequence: TGTGCCAGCAGTGAAAGGACAGGGGGCGGGCAGTACTTC. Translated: CASSERTGGGQYF.

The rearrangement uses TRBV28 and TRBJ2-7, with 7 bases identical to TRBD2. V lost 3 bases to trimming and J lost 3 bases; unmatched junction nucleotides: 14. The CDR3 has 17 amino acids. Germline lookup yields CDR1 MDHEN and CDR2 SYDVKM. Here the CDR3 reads CASSFSPLAGGSYEQYF. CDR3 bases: TGTGCCAGCAGTTTCTCCCCCCTCGCTGGCGGGAGCTACGAGCAGTACTTC.

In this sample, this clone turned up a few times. The CDR3: CASSLVTGDPYGYTF. The CDR3 coding sequence is TGTGCCAGCAGCTTGGTGACCGGGGACCCCTATGGCTACACCTTC. This chain connects TRBV5-5 to TRBJ1-2; D is perhaps TRBD1 (5 bases). With 0 bases removed from V and 4 bases from J, the gap between germline ends came to 13 bases. The CDR3 covers 15 residues. Germline V gene lookup returns CDR1 SGHKS and CDR2 YYEKEE (reference sequence).

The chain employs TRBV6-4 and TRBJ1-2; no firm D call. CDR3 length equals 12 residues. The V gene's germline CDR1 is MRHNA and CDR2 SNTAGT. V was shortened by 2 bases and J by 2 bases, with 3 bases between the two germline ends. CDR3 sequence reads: CASSDGNYGYTF. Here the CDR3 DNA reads TGTGCCAGCAGTGACGGCAACTATGGCTACACCTTC.

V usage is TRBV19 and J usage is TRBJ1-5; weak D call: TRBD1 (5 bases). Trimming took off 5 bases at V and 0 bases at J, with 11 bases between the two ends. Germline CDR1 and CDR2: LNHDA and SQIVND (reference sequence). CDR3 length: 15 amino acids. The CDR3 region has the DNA TGTGCCAGTAGTCTAACAGGAGTTAGCAATCAGCCCCAGCATTTT. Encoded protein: CASSLTGVSNQPQHF.

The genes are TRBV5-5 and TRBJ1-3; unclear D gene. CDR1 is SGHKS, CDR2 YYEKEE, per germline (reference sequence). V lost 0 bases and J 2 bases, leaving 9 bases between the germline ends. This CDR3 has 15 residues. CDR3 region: CASSLVGSTGNTIYF. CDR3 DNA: TGTGCCAGCAGCTTGGTAGGGAGCACTGGAAACACCATATATTTT.

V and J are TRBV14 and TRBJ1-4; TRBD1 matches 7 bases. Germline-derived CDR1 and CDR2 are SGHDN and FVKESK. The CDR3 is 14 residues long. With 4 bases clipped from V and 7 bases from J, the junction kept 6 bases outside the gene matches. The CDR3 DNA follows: TGTGCCAGCAGCCGTTCGACAGGGAGTGAAAAACTGTTTTTT. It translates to CASSRSTGSEKLFF.

The CDR3 nucleotides read TGTGCCAGTAGTATCGGTTACAACACCAATACGCAGTATTTT. This gives the protein CASSIGYNTNTQYF. The chain is built from TRBV19 and TRBJ2-3, with D unclear. Germline CDR1 LNHDA, CDR2 SQIVND (reference sequence). The length of the CDR3 is 14 residues. Trimming cost V 3 bases and J 7 bases, with 14 bases left between them.

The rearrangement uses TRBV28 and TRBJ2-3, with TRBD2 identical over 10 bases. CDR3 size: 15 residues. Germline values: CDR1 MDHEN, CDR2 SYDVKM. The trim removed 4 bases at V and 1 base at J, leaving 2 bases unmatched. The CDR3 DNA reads TGTGCCAGCAGTTCCGGACTAGCGGGCACAGATACGCAGTATTTT. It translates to CASSSGLAGTDTQYF.

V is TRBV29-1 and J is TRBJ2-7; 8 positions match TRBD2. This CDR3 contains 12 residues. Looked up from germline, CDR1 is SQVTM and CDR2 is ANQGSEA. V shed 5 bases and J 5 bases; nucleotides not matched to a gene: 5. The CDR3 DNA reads TGCAGCGTTCTAGCGGGTCTCAACGAGCAGTACTTC. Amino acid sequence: CSVLAGLNEQYF.

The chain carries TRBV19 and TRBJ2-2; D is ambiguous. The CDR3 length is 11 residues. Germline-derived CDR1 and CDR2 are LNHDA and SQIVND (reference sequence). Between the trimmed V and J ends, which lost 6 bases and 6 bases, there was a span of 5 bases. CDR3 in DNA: TGTGCCAGTAGCGGCCCCGGGGAGCTGTTTTTT. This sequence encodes CASSGPGELFF.

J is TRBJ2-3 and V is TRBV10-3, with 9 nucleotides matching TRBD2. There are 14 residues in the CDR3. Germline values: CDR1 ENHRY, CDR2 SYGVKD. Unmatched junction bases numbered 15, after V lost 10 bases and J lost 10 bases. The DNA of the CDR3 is TGTGCCACCAGGGGAGGACTAGCGAAGTCTCCGCAGTATTTT. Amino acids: CATRGGLAKSPQYF.

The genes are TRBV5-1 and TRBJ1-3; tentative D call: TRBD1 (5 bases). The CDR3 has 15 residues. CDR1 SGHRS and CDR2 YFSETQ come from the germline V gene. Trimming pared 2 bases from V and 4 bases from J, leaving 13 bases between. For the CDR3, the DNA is TGCGCCAGCAGCTTACCGACAGCGGCCGGAAACACCATATATTTT. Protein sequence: CASSLPTAAGNTIYF.

The CDR3 loop is CASSYSRTGWAGELFF. CDR3 coding DNA: TGTGCCAGCAGTTACTCAAGGACAGGGTGGGCCGGGGAGCTGTTTTTT. V is TRBV6-6 and J is TRBJ2-2; 8 nucleotides match TRBD1. With V trimmed by 0 bases and J by 6 bases, 6 bases remained unmatched. The germline V gene encodes CDR1 MNHNY and CDR2 SVGAGI (reference sequence). This CDR3 region has 16 residues.

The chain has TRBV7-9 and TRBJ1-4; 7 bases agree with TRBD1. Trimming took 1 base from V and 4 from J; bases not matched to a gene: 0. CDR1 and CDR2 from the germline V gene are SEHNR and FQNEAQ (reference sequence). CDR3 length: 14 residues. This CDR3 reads CASSLGQGNEKLFF. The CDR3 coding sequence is TGTGCCAGCAGCTTAGGACAGGGTAATGAAAAACTGTTTTTT.

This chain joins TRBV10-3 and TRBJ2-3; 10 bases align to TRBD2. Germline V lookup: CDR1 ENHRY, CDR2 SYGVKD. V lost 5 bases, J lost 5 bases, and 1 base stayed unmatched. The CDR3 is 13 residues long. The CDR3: CAISSGRVDTQYF. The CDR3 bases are TGTGCCATCAGTAGCGGGAGGGTAGATACGCAGTATTTT.

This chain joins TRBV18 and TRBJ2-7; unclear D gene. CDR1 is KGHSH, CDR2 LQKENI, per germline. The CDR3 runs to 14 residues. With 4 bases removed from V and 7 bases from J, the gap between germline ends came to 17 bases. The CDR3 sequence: CASSRAERSREQYF. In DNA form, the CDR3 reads TGTGCCAGCTCACGAGCCGAAAGGAGTCGGGAGCAGTACTTC.

CDR3 nucleotides: TGTGCCAGTAGTATCGGTTTCAGGGCGGGACAGCCCCAGCATTTT. It specifies CASSIGFRAGQPQHF. The chain joins TRBV19 to TRBJ1-5, with D perhaps TRBD1 (5 bases). This CDR3 contains 15 residues. V lost 3 bases and J lost 7, with 16 bases in between. Germline V gives CDR1 LNHDA, CDR2 SQIVND (reference sequence).

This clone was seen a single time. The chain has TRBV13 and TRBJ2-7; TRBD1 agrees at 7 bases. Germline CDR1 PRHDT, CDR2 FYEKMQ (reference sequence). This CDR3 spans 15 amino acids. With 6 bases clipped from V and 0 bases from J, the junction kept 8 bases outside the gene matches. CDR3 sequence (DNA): TGTGCCAGCAGTTCCGGGACAGTGAACTCCTACGAGCAGTACTTC. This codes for CASSSGTVNSYEQYF.

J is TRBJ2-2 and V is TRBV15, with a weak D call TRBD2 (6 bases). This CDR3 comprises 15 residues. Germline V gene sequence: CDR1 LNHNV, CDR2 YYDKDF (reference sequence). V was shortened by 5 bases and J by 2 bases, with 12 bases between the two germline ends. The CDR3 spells CATSGGNSNTGELFF. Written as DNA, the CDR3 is TGTGCCACCAGCGGCGGGAACAGTAACACCGGGGAGCTGTTTTTT. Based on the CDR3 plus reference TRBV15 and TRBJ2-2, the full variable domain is DAMVIQNPRYQVTQFGKPVTLSCSQTLNHNVMYWYQQKSSQAPKLLFHYYDKDFNNEADTPDNFQSRRPNTSFCFLDIRSPGLGDTAMYLCATSGGNSNTGELFFGEGSRLTVL.

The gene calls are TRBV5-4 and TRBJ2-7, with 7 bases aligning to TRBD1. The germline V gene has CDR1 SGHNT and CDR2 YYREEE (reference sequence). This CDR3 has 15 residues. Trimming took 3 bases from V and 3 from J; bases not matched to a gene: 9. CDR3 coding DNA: TGTGCCAGCAGCTCACCCCTAACAGGGGACTACGAGCAGTACTTC. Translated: CASSSPLTGDYEQYF.

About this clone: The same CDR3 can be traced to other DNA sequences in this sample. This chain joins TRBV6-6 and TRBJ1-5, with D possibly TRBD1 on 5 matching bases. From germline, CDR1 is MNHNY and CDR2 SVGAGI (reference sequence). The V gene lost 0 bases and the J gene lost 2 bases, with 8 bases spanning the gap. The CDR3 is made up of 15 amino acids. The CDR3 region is CASSYSGRGNQPQHF. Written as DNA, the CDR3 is TGTGCCAGCAGTTACTCGGGCAGGGGCAATCAGCCCCAGCATTTT.

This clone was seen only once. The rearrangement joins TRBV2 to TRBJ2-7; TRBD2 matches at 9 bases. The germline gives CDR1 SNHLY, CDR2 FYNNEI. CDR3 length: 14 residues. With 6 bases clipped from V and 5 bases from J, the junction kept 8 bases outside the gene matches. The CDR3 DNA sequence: TGTGCCAGCAGAGTGGCGGGAGGGGGCCACGAGCAGTACTTC. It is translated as CASRVAGGGHEQYF.

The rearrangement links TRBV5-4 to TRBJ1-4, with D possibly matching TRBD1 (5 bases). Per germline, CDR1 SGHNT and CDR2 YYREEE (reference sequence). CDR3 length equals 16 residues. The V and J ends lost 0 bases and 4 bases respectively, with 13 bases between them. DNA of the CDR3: TGTGCCAGCAGCTTGGCCACCTGGGGGGTTAATGAAAAACTGTTTTTT. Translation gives CASSLATWGVNEKLFF.